This TCR beta chain was identified during a study of blood T cell repertoires in COVID-19. Study-level information: The United States, Italy and Spain supplied acute and convalescent COVID-19 samples. In each case, the material was cDNA or gDNA derived from T cells, B-cell-depleted T cells, or PBMCs.

V dropped 9 bases and J dropped 8; count of bases not matched to a gene: 10. Germline lookup yields CDR1 SNHLY and CDR2 FYNNEI. The CDR3 covers 14 residues. As processed by the authors: Reference gene primer amplification yielded estimated nucleated cell counts. The data were produced by immunoSEQ multiplex PCR, yet TCRdb's version contains in-frame clones alone and is incomplete. The V and J calls and clone size are taken from that table; D and trimming were inferred from the DNA. The sample lists approximately 230,000 clones; 65% to 85% were seen once. This TCR was recovered from a man older than 75 with acute or convalescent COVID-19. Source material: peripheral blood. This sequence joins TRBV2 and TRBJ2-1; 10 bases align to TRBD2. The CDR3 protein is CASAASGSTHEQFF. CDR3 sequence (DNA): TGTGCCAGTGCTGCTAGCGGGAGCACCCATGAGCAGTTCTTC. Variable domain in full (rest from reference TRBV2 and TRBJ2-1): EPEVTQTPSHQVTQMGQEVILRCVPISNHLYFYWYRQILGQKVEFLVSFYNNEISEKSEIFDDQFSVERPDGSNFTLKIRSTKLEDSAMYFCASAASGSTHEQFFGPGTRLTVL.